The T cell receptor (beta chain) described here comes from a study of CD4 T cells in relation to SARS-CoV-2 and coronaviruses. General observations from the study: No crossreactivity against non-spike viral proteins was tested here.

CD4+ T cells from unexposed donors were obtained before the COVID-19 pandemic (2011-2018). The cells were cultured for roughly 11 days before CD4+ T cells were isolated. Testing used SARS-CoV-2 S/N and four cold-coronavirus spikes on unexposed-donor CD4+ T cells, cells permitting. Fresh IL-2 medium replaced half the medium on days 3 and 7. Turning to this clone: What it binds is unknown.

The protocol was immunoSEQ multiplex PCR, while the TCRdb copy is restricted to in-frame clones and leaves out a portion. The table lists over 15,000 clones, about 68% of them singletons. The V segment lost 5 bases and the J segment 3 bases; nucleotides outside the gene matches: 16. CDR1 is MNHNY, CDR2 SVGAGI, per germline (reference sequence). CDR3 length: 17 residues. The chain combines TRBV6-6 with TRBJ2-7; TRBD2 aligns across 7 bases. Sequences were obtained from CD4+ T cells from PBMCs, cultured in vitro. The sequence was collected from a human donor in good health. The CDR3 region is CASSQREGPFPLYEQYF. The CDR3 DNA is TGTGCCAGCAGTCAAAGGGAGGGACCCTTCCCTCTCTACGAGCAGTACTTC.